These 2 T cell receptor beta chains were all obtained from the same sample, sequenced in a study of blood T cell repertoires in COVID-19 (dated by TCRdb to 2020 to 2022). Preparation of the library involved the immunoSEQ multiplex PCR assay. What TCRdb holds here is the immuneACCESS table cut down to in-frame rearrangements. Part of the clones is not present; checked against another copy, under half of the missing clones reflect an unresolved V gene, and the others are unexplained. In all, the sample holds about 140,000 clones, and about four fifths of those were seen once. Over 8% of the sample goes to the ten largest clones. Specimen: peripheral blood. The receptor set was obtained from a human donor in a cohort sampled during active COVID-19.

Here the CDR3 reads CASSLEVGSGEQYF. The CDR3 coding sequence is TGTGCCAGCAGCTTGGAAGTTGGTAGCGGCGAGCAGTACTTC. The gene calls are TRBV11-3 and TRBJ2-7; D is possibly TRBD2 (6 bases). The CDR3 spans 14 residues. V lost 3 bases, J lost 6 bases, and 15 bases lay in between. Looked up from germline, CDR1 is SGHNT and CDR2 is YENEEA.

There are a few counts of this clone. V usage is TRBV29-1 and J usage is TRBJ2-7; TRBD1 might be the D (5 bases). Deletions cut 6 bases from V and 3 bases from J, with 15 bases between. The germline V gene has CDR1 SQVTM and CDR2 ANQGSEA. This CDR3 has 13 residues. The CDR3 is CSVSRGRGYEQYF. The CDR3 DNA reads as TGCAGCGTGTCGAGAGGAAGGGGCTACGAGCAGTACTTC.